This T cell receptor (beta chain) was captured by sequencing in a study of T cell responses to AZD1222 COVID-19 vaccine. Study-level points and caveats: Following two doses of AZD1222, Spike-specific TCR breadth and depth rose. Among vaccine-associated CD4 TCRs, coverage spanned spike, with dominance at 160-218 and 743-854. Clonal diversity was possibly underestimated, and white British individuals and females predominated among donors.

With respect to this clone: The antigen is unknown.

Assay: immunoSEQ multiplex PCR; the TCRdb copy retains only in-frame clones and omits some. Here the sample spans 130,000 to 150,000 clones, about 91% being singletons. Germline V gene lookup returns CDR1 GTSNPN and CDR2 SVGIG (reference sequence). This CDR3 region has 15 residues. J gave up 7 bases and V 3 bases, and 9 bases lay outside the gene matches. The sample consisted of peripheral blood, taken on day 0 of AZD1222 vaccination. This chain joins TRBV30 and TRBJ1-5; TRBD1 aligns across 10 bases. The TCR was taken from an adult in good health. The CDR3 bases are TGTGCCTGGAGGGGGACAGGGGTAAAGGGACAGCCCCAGCATTTT. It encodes CAWRGTGVKGQPQHF.